One sample yielded the 15 T cell receptor beta chains listed below, sequenced in a study of STAT5B mutations in CD4+ large granular lymphocyte leukemia. The method was immunoSEQ multiplex PCR; TCRdb's version includes in-frame clones alone and lacks a portion of them. Of about 30,000 clones in the sample, over 60% were seen once. The sample comprised CD4+ T cells from blood buffy coats. The source of these receptors is a human donor in good health.

This clone has just a few counts. The chain is built from TRBV4-2 and TRBJ1-1, with 7 bases aligning to TRBD1. From germline, CDR1 is LGHNA and CDR2 YNFKEQ. There are 14 residues in the CDR3. With 3 bases clipped from V and 3 bases from J, the junction kept 4 bases outside the gene matches. Here the CDR3 DNA reads TGTGCCAGCAGCCAGGGGGACAGAGACACTGAAGCTTTCTTT. Its protein is CASSQGDRDTEAFF.

The chain couples TRBV20-1 to TRBJ2-5; a weak D match, TRBD2 (5 bases). This CDR3 spans 11 amino acids. Between the trimmed V and J ends, which lost 7 bases and 0 bases, there was a span of 6 bases. The V gene's germline CDR1 is DFQATT and CDR2 SNEGSKA (reference sequence). The CDR3 loop is CSGLNQETQYF. The DNA of the CDR3 is TGCAGTGGACTAAACCAAGAGACCCAGTACTTC.

The chain is built from TRBV4-1 and TRBJ2-3, with no clear D. Germline CDR1 is MGHRA and CDR2 is YSYEKL. V was clipped by 1 base and J by 6 bases, with 5 bases between them. The CDR3 runs 12 residues. The CDR3 DNA reads TGCGCCAGCAGCCAAGTGCGGGATACGCAGTATTTT. Amino acid sequence: CASSQVRDTQYF.

The chain couples TRBV5-1 to TRBJ2-1, with TRBD2 identical over 11 bases. The CDR3 is made up of 15 amino acids. The V segment lost 2 bases and the J segment 7 bases; nucleotides outside the gene matches: 5. The germline V gene encodes CDR1 SGHRS and CDR2 YFSETQ. Here the CDR3 DNA reads TGCGCCAGCAGCTTACAAGGACTAGCGGGTAATGAGCAGTTCTTC. It encodes CASSLQGLAGNEQFF.

The V and J genes are TRBV28 and TRBJ1-1; tentative D call: TRBD1 (5 bases). Germline assignment: CDR1 MDHEN and CDR2 SYDVKM. V was pared by 10 bases and J by 3 bases, with 12 bases between. This CDR3 comprises 12 residues. The DNA of the CDR3 is TGTGCCACCATTGTGGGGGACACTGAAGCTTTCTTT. This codes for CATIVGDTEAFF.

This clone is a singleton in its sample. DNA for the CDR3: TGTGCCAGCAGCACGGGACTAGCGGGAGGGCACGAGCAGTACTTC. Translating it yields CASSTGLAGGHEQYF. The rearrangement joins TRBV11-2 to TRBJ2-7, with 16 bases fitting TRBD2. CDR3 length: 15 residues. V trimming: 5 bases; J trimming: 5 bases; junction bases outside the gene matches: 3. Looked up from germline, CDR1 is SGHAT and CDR2 is FQNNGV.

CDR3 loop: CASSYGTPTYNEQFF. CDR3 nucleotides: TGTGCCAGCAGCTACGGGACGCCTACCTACAATGAGCAGTTCTTC. V usage is TRBV6-6 and J usage is TRBJ2-1; possibly TRBD1 or TRBD2 for D (5 bases each). V was pared by 6 bases and J by 2 bases, with 14 bases between. The CDR3 has 15 amino acids. Germline CDR1 reads MNHNY; CDR2 reads SVGAGI (reference sequence).

This rearrangement joins TRBV27 to TRBJ2-1, with 8 bases identical to TRBD2. The CDR3 has 16 residues. J was trimmed by 5 bases and V by 1 base; bases with no gene match: 7. The germline V gene has CDR1 MNHEY and CDR2 SMNVEV (reference sequence). DNA for the CDR3: TGTGCCAGCAGTTTATATGGGACTAGTTATAACAATGAGCAGTTCTTC. Amino acid sequence: CASSLYGTSYNNEQFF.

The sample holds one count of this clone. The CDR3: CASSAMTSVNTGELFF. The CDR3 bases are TGTGCCAGCAGCGCCATGACTAGCGTAAACACCGGGGAGCTGTTTTTT. The chain has TRBV7-9 and TRBJ2-2; 8 bases are a match to TRBD2. The junction had 7 bases not matched to a gene; V was cut back by 5 bases and J by 2 bases. Looked up from germline, CDR1 is SEHNR and CDR2 is FQNEAQ (reference sequence). The CDR3 has 16 amino acids.

The chain joins TRBV10-2 to TRBJ2-1, with TRBD2 matching over 14 bases. Germline V gene data show CDR1 as WSHSY and CDR2 as SAAADI. With V trimmed by 10 bases and J by 6 bases, 8 bases remained unmatched. The CDR3 runs 15 residues. In DNA, the CDR3 is TGCGCCATCGGGACTAGCGGGAGAGGGGGCAATGAGCAGTTCTTC. This gives the protein CAIGTSGRGGNEQFF.

The chain couples TRBV18 to TRBJ1-1, with D possibly matching TRBD1 (6 bases). Trimming removed 3 bases at V and 1 base at J, with 9 bases between. Germline V CDR1 and CDR2: KGHSH, LQKENI. This CDR3 spans 14 amino acids. The CDR3 reads CASSPHRENTEAFF. The CDR3 DNA reads as TGTGCCAGCTCACCCCACAGGGAGAACACTGAAGCTTTCTTT.

The chain has TRBV5-4 and TRBJ2-3; 8 nucleotides match TRBD2. The CDR3 runs to 16 residues. V lost 4 bases, J lost 4 bases, and 11 bases stayed unmatched. The germline gives CDR1 SGHNT, CDR2 YYREEE (reference sequence). The CDR3 loop is CASSLEGTRGPDTQYF. The CDR3 DNA sequence: TGTGCCAGCAGCCTAGAAGGGACTAGGGGACCAGATACGCAGTATTTT.

This clone was picked up a small number of times. The gene calls are TRBV10-3 and TRBJ1-3, with D maybe TRBD1 (5 bases). Germline V gene data show CDR1 as ENHRY and CDR2 as SYGVKD. V lost 2 bases, J lost 1 base, and 12 bases lay in between. This CDR3 is built from 16 residues. This CDR3 is CAISEDRLTSGNTIYF. CDR3 sequence (DNA): TGTGCCATCAGTGAGGACAGACTTACTTCTGGAAACACCATATATTTT.

J is TRBJ2-1 and V is TRBV19; possible D gene TRBD2, 5 bases. With 5 bases removed from V and 3 bases from J, the gap between germline ends came to 11 bases. Germline V gene data show CDR1 as LNHDA and CDR2 as SQIVND (reference sequence). The CDR3 has 14 amino acids. In DNA form, the CDR3 reads TGTGCCAGTAGTCGGGCTAGCCGCTACAATGAGCAGTTCTTC. Residues: CASSRASRYNEQFF.

The genes are TRBV5-6 and TRBJ1-1; D is possibly TRBD1 (6 bases). The CDR3 is 16 residues long. Trimming shortened V by 1 base and J by 3 bases, and 16 bases separated the two germline ends. Looked up from germline, CDR1 is SGHDT and CDR2 is YYEEEE. The CDR3 region is CASSLYGARGDTEAFF. CDR3 DNA sequence: TGTGCCAGCAGCTTGTATGGGGCGAGGGGGGACACTGAAGCTTTCTTT. The full variable domain, rest sourced from reference TRBV5-6 and TRBJ1-1, is DAGVTQSPTHLIKTRGQQVTLRCSPKSGHDTVSWYQQALGQGPQFIFQYYEEEERQRGNFPDRFSGHQFPNYSSELNVNALLLGDSALYLCASSLYGARGDTEAFFGQGTRLTVV.